Listed here is a single T cell receptor beta chain. Its specificity is not known. This specimen comes from a study of cytomegalovirus exposure and HLA in healthy donors. CDR3 length: 15 residues. CDR1 and CDR2 from the germline V gene are KGHSH and LQKENI. V was clipped by 0 bases and J by 5 bases, with 11 bases between them. The primer mix had 60 Vbeta and 13 Jbeta primers. Repertoires were generated with immunoSEQ multiplex PCR, while TCRdb's copy carries only in-frame clones and drops some. The data contain around 170,000 clones, roughly 82% of them seen just once; the ten biggest clones take up less than 2%. Study results and caveats: It emerged from a later analysis that several of the most significant clusters appeared to be linked to common viral pathogens. Earlier analysis found most TCR beta V segments productive about 87% or about 30% of the time. A list of around 150 TCR beta chains associated with cytomegalovirus was given. For most TCR sequences rarity was the rule, although some public TCRs occurred in many donors.

This TCR came from a man aged 40-50 years in good health and CMV-seronegative. Sequencing input: PBMCs. V is TRBV18 and J is TRBJ1-5, with D perhaps matching TRBD1 (5 bases). The CDR3 DNA follows: TGTGCCAGCTCACCACCCGGGGGAGGGGATCAGCCCCAGCATTTT. It encodes CASSPPGGGDQPQHF.